The 16 T cell receptor beta chains below were found in one sample sequenced in a study of T-cell memory formation after mild COVID-19. TCRdb reprocessed the 5' RACE reads with MiXCR, giving one entry per CDR3 protein. Counted here are around 500,000 distinct CDR3 sequences, 15% to 20% occurring once; the ten biggest clones make up approximately 13%. Sample: PBMCs or a T cell subset sorted from them (not recorded which). The source is an adult woman who had mild COVID-19 (a few samples of this study predate the infection). Cell type and time point are not known.

This clonotype came up a few times. The rearrangement joins TRBV7-3 to TRBJ2-3; D assignment may be TRBD1 or TRBD2 (5 bases each). The CDR3 runs to 15 residues. CDR1 SGHTA and CDR2 FQGTGA come from the germline V gene. V lost 2 bases to trimming and J lost 2 bases, with 11 bases between them. The CDR3 protein is CASSLEGRTTDTQYF. Written as DNA, the CDR3 is TGTGCCAGCAGCTTAGAGGGGCGAACCACAGATACGCAGTATTTT.

This clonotype was detected only a few times. This rearrangement joins TRBV12-3 or TRBV12-4 to TRBJ2-2; 8 bases are a match to TRBD1. This CDR3 has 14 amino acids. The J segment lost 5 bases and the V segment lost 6 bases, leaving 5 bases of the junction unmatched. CDR3 residues: CASSWTGSTGELFF. CDR3 coding DNA: TGTGCCAGCAGCTGGACAGGGTCGACCGGGGAGCTGTTTTTT.

This clonotype has a handful of counts. V is TRBV9 and J is TRBJ1-2; 8 nucleotides match TRBD1. With 3 bases clipped from V and 5 bases from J, the junction kept 9 bases outside the gene matches. This CDR3 comprises 15 residues. Germline assignment: CDR1 SGDLS and CDR2 YYNGEE. Here the CDR3 reads CASSASSGQGYGYTF. CDR3 sequence (DNA): TGTGCCAGCAGCGCGTCGTCCGGACAGGGTTATGGCTACACCTTC.

This clonotype appeared a few times. The chain has TRBV7-6 and TRBJ2-7; D possibly uses TRBD1 or TRBD2 (5 bases each). CDR3 length: 14 amino acids. CDR1 SGHVS and CDR2 FNYEAQ come from the germline V gene. V shed 1 base and J shed 5 bases, with 12 bases lying between them. Written as DNA, the CDR3 is TGTGCCAGCAGCTTAGGGTATGGGGGAGACGAGCAGTACTTC. It codes for CASSLGYGGDEQYF.

This chain connects TRBV15 to TRBJ1-6; possibly TRBD1 for D (6 bases). CDR3 length equals 16 residues. Per the germline V gene, CDR1 is LNHNV and CDR2 is YYDKDF (reference sequence). V shed 0 bases and J shed 0 bases, with 6 bases lying between them. The CDR3 sequence is CATSREGASYNSPLHF. CDR3 nucleotide sequence: TGTGCCACCAGCAGAGAGGGGGCCTCCTATAATTCACCCCTCCACTTT.

This clonotype occurred a few times. The chain joins TRBV19 to TRBJ2-4; 13 bases are a match to TRBD2. The CDR3 contains 18 residues. The germline gives CDR1 LNHDA, CDR2 SQIVND (reference sequence). The trim removed 3 bases at V and 0 bases at J, leaving 5 bases unmatched. CDR3 coding DNA: TGTGCCAGTAGTATTTGGACTAGCGGGAGCGTAGCCAAAAACATTCAGTACTTC. Translation: CASSIWTSGSVAKNIQYF.

This clonotype was observed a handful of times. This chain links TRBV5-6 with TRBJ1-6; unclear D gene. Per germline, CDR1 SGHDT and CDR2 YYEEEE. Trimming cost V 0 bases and J 7 bases, with 5 bases left between them. The CDR3 contains 13 residues. CDR3: CASSLVSNSPLHF. The CDR3 DNA is TGTGCCAGCAGCTTGGTTTCCAATTCACCCCTCCACTTT.

J is TRBJ1-1 and V is TRBV3-1; tentatively, D is TRBD1 (6 bases). V lost 1 base and J 7 bases, leaving 16 bases between the germline ends. Germline-derived CDR1 and CDR2 are LGHDT and YNNKEL (reference sequence). The CDR3 runs 15 residues. CDR3 nucleotide sequence: TGTGCCAGCAGCCAAGCTTCCCGGACAGATATTGAAGCTTTCTTT. Translated, it gives CASSQASRTDIEAFF.

This clonotype turned up a few times. The chain carries TRBV14 and TRBJ2-3, with D possibly being TRBD1 (6 bases). The ends were cut back, 6 bases at V and 0 bases at J, with 13 bases in the middle. Per germline, CDR1 SGHDN and CDR2 FVKESK. CDR3 length equals 15 residues. The CDR3 loop is CASSQIQGSTDTQYF. The CDR3 DNA is TGTGCCAGCAGTCAGATACAGGGCAGCACAGATACGCAGTATTTT.

This clonotype was detected only a few times. The chain has TRBV9 and TRBJ2-7; D might be TRBD2 (6 bases). Germline CDR1 reads SGDLS; CDR2 reads YYNGEE. With 0 bases removed from V and 3 bases from J, the gap between germline ends came to 10 bases. The CDR3 has 14 amino acids. Here the CDR3 DNA reads TGTGCCAGCAGCGTAGGCGGGAAAGACTACGAGCAGTACTTC. This encodes CASSVGGKDYEQYF.

The chain couples TRBV9 to TRBJ2-1; D is unresolved. The germline gives CDR1 SGDLS, CDR2 YYNGEE. V lost 0 bases, J lost 9 bases, and 7 bases lay in between. The CDR3 length is 12 residues. The CDR3 here is CASSVGPSEQFF. The CDR3 DNA follows: TGTGCCAGCAGCGTAGGACCGAGTGAGCAGTTCTTC.

This clonotype turned up a few times. The chain uses TRBV25-1 and TRBJ1-3; D is unresolved. V lost 1 base, J lost 2 bases, and 9 bases lay in between. Germline CDR1 is MGHDK and CDR2 is SYGVNS. There are 15 residues in the CDR3. The CDR3, as DNA: TGTGCCAGCAGTGAATCCGGTAAAGCTGGAAACACCATATATTTT. Translated, it gives CASSESGKAGNTIYF.

This clonotype was observed a handful of times. This rearrangement joins TRBV11-2 to TRBJ2-3; TRBD1 matches at 7 bases. The germline CDR1 and CDR2 sequences are SGHAT and FQNNGV. This CDR3 spans 16 amino acids. V trimming: 4 bases; J trimming: 0 bases; junction bases outside the gene matches: 7. The CDR3 bases are TGTGCCAGCAGCTCAACACAGGGGCGGAGCACAGATACGCAGTATTTT. Its translation: CASSSTQGRSTDTQYF.

This clonotype was found a few times. V gene TRBV6-2 or TRBV6-3 combines with J gene TRBJ2-1; 7 bases are shared with TRBD2. The CDR3 consists of 15 residues. V dropped 0 bases and J dropped 4; count of bases not matched to a gene: 3. From germline, CDR1 is MNHEY and CDR2 SVGEGT. The DNA of the CDR3 is TGTGCCAGCAGTTACTCGGGGGGGAATTACAATGAGCAGTTCTTC. This codes for CASSYSGGNYNEQFF.

This clonotype has just a few counts. V gene TRBV5-4 combines with J gene TRBJ1-1; possibly TRBD1 for D (6 bases). The V end lost 3 bases, the J end lost 0 bases, and 12 bases lay between the germline ends. Germline CDR1 reads SGHNT; CDR2 reads YYREEE (reference sequence). This CDR3 is built from 15 residues. CDR3 bases: TGTGCCAGCAGCTCCGGGGGGCAGCTGAACACTGAAGCTTTCTTT. It is translated as CASSSGGQLNTEAFF.

The V call is TRBV9, the J call TRBJ2-1; possibly TRBD1 or TRBD2 for D (6 bases each). The CDR3 sequence is 13 residues long. V lost 6 bases, J lost 3 bases, and 10 bases lay in between. Germline V gene sequence: CDR1 SGDLS, CDR2 YYNGEE. As DNA, the CDR3 is TGTGCCAGCACCGGGGGCAACTACAATGAGCAGTTCTTC. Translation: CASTGGNYNEQFF.